This T cell receptor beta chain comes out of a study of shared clonotypes between healthy human individuals (TCRdb year 2020). Background for the entire study: The cohort included three men and a couple of women between 18 and 49 years of age. To estimate repertoire size and how much clonotype sharing occurs between individuals, the study deeply sequenced the blood TCR repertoires of several healthy adults. Each donor's leukapheresis produced roughly between roughly 0.85 and 10 billion PBMCs. Per donor, three plates each were used for CD4 naive and CD4 memory, two for CD8 naive, and one for CD8 memory. To increase sequencing depth and limit assay-specific biases, different laboratories used diverse techniques to prepare libraries and sequence TCR repertoires. Results the study describes overall, beyond this receptor: Even with the large sequencing depth, rarefaction of the sorted-subset datasets indicated that sequencing was incomplete. Estimated clonotype richness was generally larger for naive than for memory subsets. Because the study included only a small number of donors, the genetic and exposure-history diversity represented was limited. Pairwise subsampling led to the expectation that sequencing depth would affect the degree of clonotype sharing among donors. Compared with non-shared clonotypes, clonotypes shared by all four sorted-subset donors had higher generation probabilities. Only blood was sampled, and tissue TCR repertoires likely differ from those in blood. Around 5% of naive CD4, 3.5% of naive CD8, approximately 2.2% of memory CD4, and about 0.4% of memory CD8 clonotypes were shared across a few donors.

The donors were healthy, HIV-negative adults who had no recently reported acute infections or vaccinations. All donors were Caucasian adults living in Nashville, Tennessee, USA. Magnetic negative selection was used to enrich CD4+ T cells, after which naive cells were positively selected on CD45RA and the negative fraction became the memory subset. Blood was obtained by leukapheresis, after which PBMCs were separated by Ficoll-Histopaque density gradient centrifugation and cryopreserved in liquid nitrogen vapor phase. Analytical flow cytometry was used to check the purity and quantity of every magnetically sorted T cell population. Each sorted fraction had its genomic DNA isolated and then quantified by UV absorbance on a Nanodrop 2000c. A note on this clone: The specificity of this receptor is unknown. Within one base of it there is no much larger clone, and no base qualities were kept.

Reading the germline V gene (reference sequence) gives CDR1 SEHNR and CDR2 FQNEAQ. The germline ends are 10 bases apart after V is trimmed by 6 bases and J by 2 bases. The CDR3 sequence holds 14 residues, the cysteine and phenylalanine included. Of all the DNA, just the CDR3 is kept, 42 bases in frame from base 1. Using the deep immunoSEQ assay, TCR CDR3 regions were amplified from genomic DNA by multiplex PCR. Extracted genomic DNA from each cell subset was spread evenly across all wells of several immunoSEQ 96-well plates, with each plate serving as a replicate. For sorted subsets, roughly 200 ng of genomic DNA, equivalent to about 30,000 T cell genomes, went into each replicate PCR. Purified libraries were quantified with a Qubit 3.0 fluorometer, sized on a Bioanalyzer 2100, and re-quantified with the KAPA Library Quantification kit. Each immunoSEQ 96-well plate was sequenced on its own single-read 150-cycle Illumina NextSeq 550 flow cell. Per the authors' processing: Because the immunoSEQ output held only junctional sequences and lacked quality scores, the filtering could not match the filtering applied to full-length reads. Sequences were annotated with PyIR, a Python wrapper for IgBLAST v1.9, and V/J genes and CDR3 were assigned using IMGT germline references. Reads were filtered out if the reads had weak V/J assignments (E-value above 1e-6), no CDR3, stop codons, out-of-frame junctions, or ambiguous translated residues. V3J clonotypes were defined as sequences sharing the same inferred V gene, J gene, and CDR3 amino acid sequence. Percentage overlap between repertoires was computed as shared unique clonotypes divided by the size of the smaller repertoire. Richness of each repertoire was evaluated using RTK rarefaction, the Chao1 estimator, and Recon v2.1 estimates of unobserved clonotypes. Generation probabilities for all TCRbeta clonotypes obtained by the gDNA method from a handful of donors were computed using OLGA. TCRdb holds this immuneACCESS table with in-frame rearrangements only. Some clones are missing; in checked studies, unresolved V genes explain under half, and the rest has no known cause. V and J calls plus clone size are reproduced from that table; the DNA served to infer D and trimming. This sample lists about 1.5 million clones; 98% were detected once. About 0.4% of the sample is in the top ten clones.

Source material: naive CD4+ T cells sorted from blood. The cell subset or site label, as the study defines it: CD45RA+ positively selected. The chain couples TRBV7-9 to TRBJ1-4, with the D gene not confidently named. The clonotype was recovered from a man under 40 in good health. The DNA sequence follows: TGTGCCAGCAGTTTTAGGGAGACTAATGAAAAACTGTTTTTT. Its translation reads: CASSFRETNEKLFF.